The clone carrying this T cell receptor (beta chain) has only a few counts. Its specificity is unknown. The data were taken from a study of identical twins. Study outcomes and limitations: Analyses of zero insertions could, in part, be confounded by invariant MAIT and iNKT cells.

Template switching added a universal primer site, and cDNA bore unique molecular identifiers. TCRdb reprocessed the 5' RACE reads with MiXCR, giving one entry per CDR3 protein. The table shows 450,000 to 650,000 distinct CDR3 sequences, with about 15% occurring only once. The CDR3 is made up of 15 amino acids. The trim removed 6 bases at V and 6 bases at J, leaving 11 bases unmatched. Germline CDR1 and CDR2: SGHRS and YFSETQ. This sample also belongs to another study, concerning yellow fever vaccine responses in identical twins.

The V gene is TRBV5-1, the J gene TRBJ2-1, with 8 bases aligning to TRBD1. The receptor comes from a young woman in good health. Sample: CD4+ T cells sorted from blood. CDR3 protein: CASTPRTGNVNEQFF. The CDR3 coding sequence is TGCGCCAGCACTCCCCGGACAGGGAATGTCAATGAGCAGTTCTTC.